The sequence of this T cell receptor (beta chain) was determined in a study of blood T cell repertoires in COVID-19. Looking at the study overall: The origin of the acute and convalescent COVID-19 samples was the United States, Italy and Spain.

This table comes from immunoSEQ multiplex PCR, and its TCRdb copy is limited to in-frame clones, with some not included. The sample yields 250,000 to 350,000 clones, 85% seen once. Each participant's cohort was designated according to participant-reported clinical history. For recovered donors of Cohort 3, there were two negative PCRs, clearance, or symptom resolution. V dropped 5 bases and J dropped 5 bases, with 9 bases sitting between them. CDR3 length: 12 residues. CDR1 and CDR2 (germline): SGHTA, FQGNSA. Specimen: PBMCs or T cells enriched from blood (not recorded which). This TCR was sampled from a woman aged 45-60 years who had recovered from COVID-19. V usage is TRBV7-2 and J usage is TRBJ1-2; D is uncertain. The CDR3 DNA reads as TGTGCCAGCAGCCCCGGGTCATATGGCTACACCTTC. This codes for CASSPGSYGYTF. The full variable domain, rest sourced from reference TRBV7-2 and TRBJ1-2, is GAGVSQSPSNKVTEKGKDVELRCDPISGHTALYWYRQSLGQGLEFLIYFQGNSAPDKSGLPSDRFSAERTGGSVSTLTIQRTQQEDSAVYLCASSPGSYGYTFGSGTRLTVV.